These 11 T cell receptor beta chains were sequenced from one sample in a study of beta chain features in type 1 diabetes (dated by TCRdb to 2017 to 2018). Libraries came from the immunoSEQ multiplex PCR assay. The entire amount of isolated RNA was reverse transcribed using the High Capacity cDNA Reverse Transcription Kit, so the sequenced TCRB transcripts were expressed ones. What TCRdb holds here is the immuneACCESS table cut down to in-frame rearrangements. Part of the clones is not present; checked against another copy, under half of the missing clones reflect an unresolved V gene, and the others are unexplained. Counted in this sample were fewer than 500,000 clones; around 13% of them appeared once. The ten largest clones add up to roughly 0.038% of the sample. The sample taken for sequencing was naive CD4+ T cells from blood. According to the study, the label for this sample's cell subset or site signals: true naive CD4+ T cells. Every receptor here comes from a man aged 30 to 45 in good health.

In its sample, this clone was seen a few times. J is TRBJ2-4 and V is TRBV7-9, with D perhaps TRBD2 (6 bases). This CDR3 has 16 residues. Germline CDR1 is SEHNR and CDR2 is FQNEAQ (reference sequence). Trimming took off 4 bases at V and 0 bases at J, with 13 bases between the two ends. The DNA for the CDR3 is TGTGCCAGCAGCTCCCTCGGGAGTCTAGCCAAAAACATTCAGTACTTC. Its protein product is CASSSLGSLAKNIQYF.

This chain links TRBV18 with TRBJ2-1; 8 bases align to TRBD1. This CDR3 has 16 residues. V was clipped by 10 bases and J by 1 base; unmatched bases: 12. Germline V gives CDR1 KGHSH, CDR2 LQKENI. Here the CDR3 reads CATASATGVSYNEQFF. CDR3 nucleotides: TGTGCCACTGCCTCCGCGACAGGGGTTTCCTACAATGAGCAGTTCTTC.

The chain couples TRBV30 to TRBJ1-1; no clear D gene. This CDR3 spans 15 amino acids. Germline CDR1 reads GTSNPN; CDR2 reads SVGIG (reference sequence). Trimming cost V 0 bases and J 12 bases, with 23 bases left between them. CDR3 amino acids: CAWSVRGFGGAPSFF. CDR3 DNA: TGTGCCTGGAGTGTACGGGGATTTGGAGGCGCACCCTCTTTCTTT.

The CDR3: CAISDGTGLETQYF. Written as DNA, the CDR3 is TGTGCCATCAGTGATGGGACAGGGCTAGAGACCCAGTACTTC. The chain employs TRBV10-3 and TRBJ2-5, with TRBD1 identical over 9 bases. Germline lookup yields CDR1 ENHRY and CDR2 SYGVKD. The V segment lost 3 bases and the J segment 4 bases; nucleotides outside the gene matches: 3. CDR3 size: 14 residues.

The chain links TRBV2 to TRBJ2-5; 7 nucleotides align to TRBD2. CDR3 length: 13 residues. Germline-derived CDR1 and CDR2 are SNHLY and FYNNEI. V shed 6 bases and J 3 bases; nucleotides not matched to a gene: 4. In nucleotides, the CDR3 is TGTGCCAGCAGGCCGAGCGGGGAAGAGACCCAGTACTTC. Translating it yields CASRPSGEETQYF.

This chain connects TRBV9 to TRBJ2-1; TRBD2 is a possible D gene (6 bases). The length of the CDR3 is 15 residues. Trimming stripped 0 bases from V and 10 bases from J, with 17 bases between. Germline V gene lookup returns CDR1 SGDLS and CDR2 YYNGEE. The CDR3 coding sequence is TGTGCCAGCAGCGTAGATGGGACTGTGAGATTCGAGCAGTTCTTC. It encodes CASSVDGTVRFEQFF.

This clone was seen a handful of times. The genes are TRBV18 and TRBJ2-7; 7 positions match TRBD2. The CDR3 totals 15 residues. CDR1 and CDR2 (germline): KGHSH, LQKENI. V shed 6 bases, J shed 0 bases, and the junction held 8 bases outside the gene matches. CDR3 sequence (DNA): TGTGCCAGCTCGGGCGGGACTACTTTCTCCTACGAGCAGTACGTC. Its translation is CASSGGTTFSYEQYV.

The chain carries TRBV2 and TRBJ2-7; no reliable D call. V lost 6 bases and J lost 3, with 12 bases in between. Per the germline V gene, CDR1 is SNHLY and CDR2 is FYNNEI. The CDR3 loop spans 13 amino acids. The CDR3 sequence is CASSAFINYEQYF. In DNA form, the CDR3 reads TGTGCCAGCAGCGCCTTTATTAACTACGAGCAGTACTTC.

J is TRBJ1-2 and V is TRBV7-2; D unresolved. Germline CDR1 is SGHTA and CDR2 is FQGNSA. There are 14 residues in the CDR3. Trimming pared 1 base from V and 4 bases from J, leaving 10 bases between. CDR3 sequence: CASSLGMVSYGYTF. The DNA for the CDR3 is TGTGCCAGCAGCTTAGGGATGGTGAGCTATGGCTACACCTTC.

The chain employs TRBV29-1 and TRBJ1-1, with TRBD1 matching over 7 bases. The CDR3 runs to 13 residues. Trimming took 6 bases from V and 1 from J; bases not matched to a gene: 5. Germline loops: CDR1 SQVTM, CDR2 ANQGSEA. The CDR3 sequence is CSVADRRNTEAFF. CDR3 bases: TGCAGCGTCGCGGACAGGAGGAACACTGAAGCTTTCTTT.

The rearrangement uses TRBV25-1 and TRBJ2-3; D possibly corresponds to TRBD2 (6 bases). With 2 bases removed from V and 6 bases from J, the gap between germline ends came to 12 bases. The germline V gene encodes CDR1 MGHDK and CDR2 SYGVNS. The CDR3 consists of 14 residues. This CDR3 is CASSERQEGDTQYF. The CDR3 nucleotides are TGTGCCAGCAGTGAAAGGCAGGAGGGTGATACGCAGTATTTT.